The 6 T cell receptor beta chains reported below all come from one sample, sequenced in a study of cytomegalovirus exposure and HLA in healthy donors. The PCR had 60 Vbeta and 13 Jbeta primers. Data came from immunoSEQ multiplex PCR; TCRdb stores just in-frame clones and leaves some out. The sample has over 120,000 clones; 80% are singletons. Material for sequencing was PBMCs. These TCRs come from a man aged 50 to 59 in good health and CMV-seronegative.

This clone showed up just a few times. The rearrangement links TRBV27 to TRBJ1-2, with 11 bases identical to TRBD1. The trim removed 4 bases at V and 0 bases at J, leaving 10 bases unmatched. Germline loops: CDR1 MNHEY, CDR2 SMNVEV (reference sequence). The CDR3 consists of 18 residues. CDR3: CASSYHGGTGGTNYGYTF. In DNA form, the CDR3 reads TGTGCCAGCAGTTACCATGGTGGGACAGGGGGAACTAACTATGGCTACACCTTC.

This clone turned up a few times. The V gene is TRBV29-1, the J gene TRBJ2-3; 11 positions agree with TRBD2. There are 15 residues in the CDR3. Germline CDR1 SQVTM, CDR2 ANQGSEA. J gave up 6 bases and V 7 bases, and 12 bases lay outside the gene matches. The CDR3 DNA sequence: TGCAGCGCTGGGGGCTCTAGCGGGGGGAGTGATACGCAGTATTTT. This sequence encodes CSAGGSSGGSDTQYF.

The chain links TRBV15 to TRBJ1-2, with 7 bases lining up with TRBD1. V lost 1 base and J lost 4; bases outside the gene matches: 3. Germline CDR1 LNHNV, CDR2 YYDKDF (reference sequence). The CDR3 contains 14 residues. The CDR3 loop reads CATSRGQGGYGYTF. The CDR3 bases are TGTGCCACCAGCAGAGGACAGGGAGGCTATGGCTACACCTTC.

The rearrangement links TRBV19 to TRBJ2-2, with no clear D. V was pared by 3 bases and J by 2 bases, with 13 bases between. The CDR3 loop spans 16 amino acids. CDR1 and CDR2 (germline): LNHDA, SQIVND (reference sequence). The CDR3 DNA reads TGTGCCAGTAGTATTTGGCCAGGTTTTAACACCGGGGAGCTGTTTTTT. Encoded protein: CASSIWPGFNTGELFF.

Only one count was recorded for this clone. The genes are TRBV5-4 and TRBJ2-2; D unresolved. The germline gives CDR1 SGHNT, CDR2 YYREEE (reference sequence). CDR3 length equals 14 residues. With 3 bases removed from V and 6 bases from J, the gap between germline ends came to 12 bases. The CDR3 coding sequence is TGTGCCAGCAGCTCTAACCCACCGGCCGGGGAGCTGTTTTTT. Translating gives CASSSNPPAGELFF.

This clone was seen a handful of times. This chain joins TRBV27 and TRBJ2-7; 7 nucleotides match TRBD1. The CDR3 contains 15 residues. Germline loops: CDR1 MNHEY, CDR2 SMNVEV (reference sequence). V gave up 6 bases and J gave up 0 bases; unmatched junction bases: 8. The CDR3 sequence: CASREIQGPSYEQYF. The CDR3 DNA reads as TGTGCCAGCAGGGAAATACAGGGGCCCTCCTACGAGCAGTACTTC.